These 3 T cell receptor beta chains were all obtained from the same sample, sequenced in a study of blood T cell repertoires in COVID-19. Profiling relied on immunoSEQ multiplex PCR, and the TCRdb table lists in-frame clones only, not all of them. The sample contains tens of thousands of clones, 82% of which appear only once. Sample: peripheral blood. The receptors here all came from a human donor in a cohort sampled during active COVID-19.

The chain employs TRBV5-4 and TRBJ2-7; a weak D match, TRBD2 (5 bases). From germline, CDR1 is SGHNT and CDR2 YYREEE (reference sequence). The CDR3 extends over 14 amino acids. V shed 0 bases and J shed 0 bases, with 7 bases lying between them. CDR3 nucleotide sequence: TGTGCCAGCAGCTTGGTGGAGGACTCCTACGAGCAGTACTTC. Translated, it gives CASSLVEDSYEQYF.

This clone was observed once. The chain combines TRBV5-1 with TRBJ2-5, with 13 bases fitting TRBD2. The CDR3 has 15 amino acids. CDR1 SGHRS and CDR2 YFSETQ come from the germline V gene. Losses at the gene ends were 4 bases for V and 2 bases for J; bases not matched to a gene: 2. The CDR3 loop reads CASSQGLAGQETQYF. CDR3 in DNA: TGCGCCAGCAGCCAGGGACTAGCGGGACAAGAGACCCAGTACTTC. Variable domain in full (rest from reference TRBV5-1 and TRBJ2-5): KAGVTQTPRYLIKTRGQQVTLSCSPISGHRSVSWYQQTPGQGLQFLFEYFSETQRNKGNFPGRFSGRQFSNSRSEMNVSTLELGDSALYLCASSQGLAGQETQYFGPGTRLLVL.

This clone was counted between two and nine times. The chain employs TRBV2 and TRBJ1-2; 10 bases line up with TRBD1. This CDR3 contains 15 residues. J lost 7 bases, V lost 8 bases, and 13 bases had no gene match. The V gene's germline CDR1 is SNHLY and CDR2 FYNNEI. This CDR3 is CASSGSGTGVGGYTF. CDR3 bases: TGTGCCAGCTCTGGGAGCGGGACAGGGGTTGGTGGCTACACCTTC.